The 4 T cell receptor beta chains below come from one sample, sequenced in a study of CD8 T cells in Susac syndrome. Random-hexamer reverse transcription was applied to roughly 0.5 to 1 ug RNA. In TCRdb, the immunoSEQ multiplex PCR reads were re-called with MiXCR into one record per CDR3 protein. This sample has fewer than 300,000 distinct CDR3 sequences, with 70% to 90% found just once. The material sequenced was CD8+ T cells from PBMCs. These receptors were obtained from a human donor with multiple sclerosis.

This clonotype occurred once. The rearrangement uses TRBV7-6 and TRBJ2-1; D is perhaps TRBD2 (6 bases). The CDR3 runs 13 residues. V was clipped by 5 bases and J by 4 bases, with 9 bases between them. Germline lookup yields CDR1 SGHVS and CDR2 FNYEAQ. Written as DNA, the CDR3 is TGTGCCAGCAGCAACGGGGGTTACAATGAGCAGTTCTTC. Its translation is CASSNGGYNEQFF. Looking up the rest from reference TRBV7-6 and TRBJ2-1 gives the full variable domain: GAGVSQSPRYKVTKRGQDVALRCDPISGHVSLYWYRQALGQGPEFLTYFNYEAQQDKSGLPNDRFSAERPEGSISTLTIQRTEQRDSAMYRCASSNGGYNEQFFGPGTRLTVL.

A few counts support this clonotype. The chain links TRBV5-4 to TRBJ2-1; 8 bases match TRBD2. Germline loops: CDR1 SGHNT, CDR2 YYREEE (reference sequence). The CDR3 contains 16 residues. Losses at the gene ends were 0 bases for V and 4 bases for J; bases not matched to a gene: 6. CDR3 nucleotides: TGTGCCAGCAGCTTGGGTACTAGCGGAGCGTACAATGAGCAGTTCTTC. This encodes CASSLGTSGAYNEQFF.

This clonotype has just one count. The chain carries TRBV9 and TRBJ1-5, with 9 bases identical to TRBD1. Germline V gene sequence: CDR1 SGDLS, CDR2 YYNGEE. The CDR3 has 15 residues. V lost 0 bases, J lost 7 bases, and 5 bases stayed unmatched. The DNA of the CDR3 is TGTGCCAGCAGCGTAGGTGGGACAGGGAAACAGCCCCAGCATTTT. It encodes CASSVGGTGKQPQHF.

V usage is TRBV6-1 and J usage is TRBJ2-7; TRBD2 matches at 10 bases. Trimming at V came to 10 bases and at J to 5 bases, leaving 8 bases not matched to a gene. Germline-derived CDR1 and CDR2 are MNHNS and SASEGT. There are 13 residues in the CDR3. The CDR3 here is CAILASGSHEQYF. CDR3 nucleotide sequence: TGTGCCATATTGGCTAGCGGGAGCCACGAGCAGTACTTC.